These T cell receptor beta chains were read from a single sample in a study of CD8+CD57+ T cells in acquired aplastic anemia. TCRdb re-called the reads with MiXCR, one entry per CDR3 protein. The sample consists of 200,000 or so distinct CDR3 sequences, 64% of them appearing once. Sequenced sample: sorted CD4+, CD8+, or CD8+CD57+ T cells (not recorded which) from PBMCs. Receptors were obtained from a human donor with severe aplastic anemia or a healthy control (not recorded which). CDR3s include the opening cysteine and the closing phenylalanine or tryptophan. A row's size may be missing; if present it is once, few, many or a size class.

v_gene: TRBV10-3; abundance: -; j_gene: TRBJ1-3; CDR3aa: CAISESWQGTGGNTIYF
v_gene: TRBV7-9; abundance: -; j_gene: TRBJ2-7; CDR3aa: CASSQDPGGRSYEQYF
v_gene: TRBV2; abundance: few; j_gene: TRBJ2-7; CDR3aa: CASSRQRTGSYEQYF
v_gene: TRBV10-3; abundance: few; j_gene: TRBJ2-7; CDR3aa: CAISSGPTYEQYF
v_gene: TRBV24-1; abundance: -; j_gene: TRBJ2-7; CDR3aa: CATSDRGLAGGSSYEQYF
v_gene: TRBV20-1; abundance: -; j_gene: TRBJ2-5; CDR3aa: CSARGTSTSETQYF
v_gene: TRBV7-8; abundance: -; j_gene: TRBJ1-4; CDR3aa: CASSLGDRGHGLFF
v_gene: TRBV25-1; abundance: -; j_gene: TRBJ2-1; CDR3aa: CATAWTSGFNEQFF
v_gene: TRBV19; abundance: once; j_gene: TRBJ2-2; CDR3aa: CASSIGQGPNTGELFF
v_gene: TRBV25-1; abundance: many; j_gene: TRBJ1-1; CDR3aa: CASSGALGAAFF
v_gene: TRBV7-2; abundance: -; j_gene: TRBJ2-7; CDR3aa: CASSVTGQPGYEQYF
v_gene: TRBV7-2; abundance: -; j_gene: TRBJ2-1; CDR3aa: CASSLVAGGGYNEQFF
v_gene: TRBV25-1; abundance: -; j_gene: TRBJ2-3; CDR3aa: CASSEGGLAGGRTDTQYF
v_gene: TRBV7-9; abundance: -; j_gene: TRBJ2-1; CDR3aa: CASSSRPLAEHNEQFF
v_gene: TRBV5-8; abundance: many; j_gene: TRBJ1-2; CDR3aa: CASSPVQGDGYTF
v_gene: TRBV7-9; abundance: once; j_gene: TRBJ1-2; CDR3aa: CASSPLGGAPNYGYTF
v_gene: TRBV5-6; abundance: many; j_gene: TRBJ2-5; CDR3aa: CASSLDPGTGITETQYF
v_gene: TRBV11-3; abundance: many; j_gene: TRBJ2-3; CDR3aa: CASSHSGDRTDTQYF
v_gene: TRBV19; abundance: many; j_gene: TRBJ2-7; CDR3aa: CASSMVGSLADEQYF
v_gene: TRBV7-2; abundance: few; j_gene: TRBJ2-7; CDR3aa: CASSLDHRHSYEQYF
v_gene: TRBV10-3; abundance: -; j_gene: TRBJ1-1; CDR3aa: CAIEDRTNTEAFF
v_gene: TRBV7-3; abundance: -; j_gene: TRBJ1-1; CDR3aa: CASRPRTGGMNTEAFF
v_gene: TRBV6-6; abundance: -; j_gene: TRBJ1-2; CDR3aa: CASSTSDRTGGGYTF
v_gene: TRBV20-1; abundance: -; j_gene: TRBJ2-7; CDR3aa: CSARDIYEQYF
v_gene: TRBV29-1; abundance: -; j_gene: TRBJ2-7; CDR3aa: CSLFPGLHFYEQYF
v_gene: TRBV29-1; abundance: many; j_gene: TRBJ2-1; CDR3aa: CSVDMGSEQFF
v_gene: TRBV5-1; abundance: -; j_gene: TRBJ1-6; CDR3aa: CASSFGGQGDNSPLHF
v_gene: TRBV6-5; abundance: -; j_gene: TRBJ1-2; CDR3aa: CAISATGNFNYGYTF